These T cell receptor beta chains were read from a single sample in a study of cytomegalovirus exposure and HLA in healthy donors. The protocol was immunoSEQ multiplex PCR, while the TCRdb copy is restricted to in-frame clones and leaves out a portion. This sample carries about 220,000 clones, approximately 79% of them seen once, and the ten largest clones take 1.5% to 2%. The sample comprised PBMCs. Receptors originate from a male donor in good health and CMV-seronegative. The CDR3 runs from the conserved cysteine through the conserved F or W. Each record gives: J gene, V gene, clone size, D gene, CDR3 DNA, CDR3 protein. The D gene is left open where the match is weak. The listing skips clone size in some rows; elsewhere it reads once, few, many or a size class.

j_gene: TRBJ1-1
v_gene: TRBV9
abundance: .
d_gene: .
CDR3nt: TGTGCCAGCAGCGTTGGTGTCAGTACGGTTTTGAGGACTGAAGCTTTCTTT
CDR3aa: CASSVGVSTVLRTEAFF

j_gene: TRBJ2-5
v_gene: TRBV7-2
abundance: .
d_gene: TRBD2
CDR3nt: TGTGCCAGCAGCTTAGGGTTCGCGGGAGGGCCGCGAGAGACCCAGTACTTC
CDR3aa: CASSLGFAGGPRETQYF

j_gene: TRBJ2-7
v_gene: TRBV10-1
abundance: .
d_gene: .
CDR3nt: TGCGCCAGCAGCAGCAGGGAAACCTACGAGCAGTACTTC
CDR3aa: CASSSRETYEQYF

j_gene: TRBJ2-5
v_gene: TRBV9
abundance: .
d_gene: TRBD2
CDR3nt: TGTGCCAGCAGCGTAGCTTTAAGCGGGGGGCCCCAAGAGACCCAGTACTTC
CDR3aa: CASSVALSGGPQETQYF

j_gene: TRBJ1-3
v_gene: TRBV7-9
abundance: .
d_gene: .
CDR3nt: TGTGCCAGCAGCTTAGTCTCCCGGGGAACAAACACCATATATTTT
CDR3aa: CASSLVSRGTNTIYF

j_gene: TRBJ1-3
v_gene: TRBV10-1
abundance: .
d_gene: TRBD1
CDR3nt: TGCGCCAGCAATCGGACAGGGAGTACTTCTGGAAACACCATATATTTT
CDR3aa: CASNRTGSTSGNTIYF

j_gene: TRBJ2-7
v_gene: TRBV5-6
abundance: .
d_gene: TRBD2
CDR3nt: TGTGCCAGCAGCTTGTCGGGACTAGCGGGACGCGAGCAGTACTTC
CDR3aa: CASSLSGLAGREQYF

j_gene: TRBJ2-1
v_gene: TRBV28
abundance: .
d_gene: TRBD2
CDR3nt: TGTGCCAGCAGTTTAACTAGCGGGAGTGGGGGTGAGCAGTTCTTC
CDR3aa: CASSLTSGSGGEQFF

j_gene: TRBJ1-6
v_gene: TRBV9
abundance: .
d_gene: .
CDR3nt: TGTGCCAGCAGCGTGGAGGGGACGGGGAATTCACCCCTCCACTTT
CDR3aa: CASSVEGTGNSPLHF

j_gene: TRBJ1-2
v_gene: TRBV19
abundance: .
d_gene: TRBD1
CDR3nt: TGTGCCAGTAGTTTCGGACAGGGGCCTAACTATGGCTACACCTTC
CDR3aa: CASSFGQGPNYGYTF

j_gene: TRBJ2-1
v_gene: TRBV7-3
abundance: .
d_gene: .
CDR3nt: TGTGCCAGCAGCTTCGGGGGGCCCTACAATGAGCAGTTCTTC
CDR3aa: CASSFGGPYNEQFF

j_gene: TRBJ2-3
v_gene: TRBV5-1
abundance: .
d_gene: TRBD2
CDR3nt: TGCGCCAGCAGCCTGACTAGCGGGGGAACCAACACAGATACGCAGTATTTT
CDR3aa: CASSLTSGGTNTDTQYF

j_gene: TRBJ2-6
v_gene: TRBV4-2
abundance: many
d_gene: .
CDR3nt: TGTGCCAGCAGCCAAGATTCGAGCTCTGGGGCCAACGTCCTGACTTTC
CDR3aa: CASSQDSSSGANVLTF

j_gene: TRBJ1-4
v_gene: TRBV7-2
abundance: .
d_gene: .
CDR3nt: TGTGCCAGCAGCTTAAAGGACCAAAAGCGGGAAAAACTGTTTTTT
CDR3aa: CASSLKDQKREKLFF

j_gene: TRBJ2-3
v_gene: TRBV10-2
abundance: once
d_gene: .
CDR3nt: TGCGCCAGCAGTGAGCGGGGTAGAACAGATACGCAGTATTTT
CDR3aa: CASSERGRTDTQYF

j_gene: TRBJ2-5
v_gene: TRBV2
abundance: .
d_gene: TRBD2
CDR3nt: TGTGCCAGCTCCCGGGGGGGGAAAAATGGGGGAGAGACCCAGTACTTC
CDR3aa: CASSRGGKNGGETQYF

j_gene: TRBJ1-1
v_gene: TRBV7-9
abundance: .
d_gene: .
CDR3nt: TGTGCCAGCTTCACCGGGGGAAGGACTGAAGCTTTCTTT
CDR3aa: CASFTGGRTEAFF

j_gene: TRBJ2-7
v_gene: TRBV5-5
abundance: .
d_gene: TRBD2
CDR3nt: TGTGCCAGCAGCTTCCGACTCGAACTAGCGGGAGTCTACGAGCAGTACTTC
CDR3aa: CASSFRLELAGVYEQYF

j_gene: TRBJ1-2
v_gene: TRBV6-1
abundance: .
d_gene: .
CDR3nt: TGTGCCAGCAGTTCGGCAGGGCTCTATGGCTACACCTTC
CDR3aa: CASSSAGLYGYTF

j_gene: TRBJ2-7
v_gene: TRBV6-5
abundance: .
d_gene: TRBD1
CDR3nt: TGTGCCAGCAGTTGGGACAGAAAACACGAGCAGTACTTC
CDR3aa: CASSWDRKHEQYF

j_gene: TRBJ2-1
v_gene: TRBV7-2
abundance: once
d_gene: .
CDR3nt: TGTGCCAGCAGACCCGACAGCTACAATGAGCAGTTCTTC
CDR3aa: CASRPDSYNEQFF